This is a list of T cell receptor beta chains from one sample in a study of PD-L1 blockade in urothelial cancer. Data came from immunoSEQ multiplex PCR; TCRdb stores just in-frame clones and leaves some out. The sample shows tens of thousands of clones, 89% of them seen only once. The sequenced sample was PBMCs, obtained around atezolizumab (anti-PD-L1) treatment. The receptor set was obtained from a man older than 75 with urothelial cancer. The CDR3 runs from the conserved cysteine through the conserved F or W. A D gene is named only where the DNA matches it firmly. Rows may omit the clone size; those that give it use once, few, many or a size class.

D gene	clone size	V gene	J gene	CDR3 DNA	CDR3 protein
NA	NA	TRBV2	TRBJ2-7	TGTGCCAGCAGTGACCATGGACAAAGTGACTACGAGCAGTACTTC	CASSDHGQSDYEQYF
NA	once	TRBV27	TRBJ1-4	TGTGCCAGCAGGATCACAGGCATTGGTGAAAAACTGTTTTTT	CASRITGIGEKLFF
TRBD1	once	TRBV5-1	TRBJ2-5	TGCGCCAGCAGCACAGGACAGGCAGAGACCCAGTACTTC	CASSTGQAETQYF
TRBD1	NA	TRBV18	TRBJ2-1	TGTGCCAGCTCACCACTGGGACAGGGGCGGAATGAGCAGTTCTTC	CASSPLGQGRNEQFF
TRBD1	NA	TRBV5-4	TRBJ1-2	TGTGCCAGCAGCCCGACAGGGTCAGGTTATGGCTACACCTTC	CASSPTGSGYGYTF
NA	NA	TRBV15	TRBJ1-5	TGTGCCACCAGCAGGATGGGGGGGACACTTAGGTCCACTAATCAGCCCCAGCATTTT	CATSRMGGTLRSTNQPQHF
TRBD1	few	TRBV5-1	TRBJ1-2	TGCGCCAGCAGCCCGGGACAGGGTGTGGGCTATGGCTACACCTTC	CASSPGQGVGYGYTF
TRBD1	few	TRBV7-9	TRBJ2-7	TGTGCCAGCAGCTTAGGCCCCGGGACAGGGAGCTCCTACGAGCAGTACTTC	CASSLGPGTGSSYEQYF
NA	few	TRBV5-4	TRBJ2-3	TGTGCCAGCAGACATTGGGACACTGGCACAGATACGCAGTATTTT	CASRHWDTGTDTQYF
NA	NA	TRBV19	TRBJ1-1	TGTGCCAGTAGTATCTCATGGAGTAGACCTGAAGCTTTCTTT	CASSISWSRPEAFF
TRBD2	NA	TRBV4-1	TRBJ2-5	TGCGCCAGCAGCTCGGCTAGCGGGAAAGAGACCCAGTACTTC	CASSSASGKETQYF
NA	NA	TRBV5-1	TRBJ1-1	TGCGCCAGCAGCTTCGGACCCCCGGGGACTGAAGCTTTCTTT	CASSFGPPGTEAFF
TRBD2	NA	TRBV25-1	TRBJ2-1	TGTGCCAGCAGTGATGCCTGGGGGGGAGGGAAGAACAATGAGCAGTTCTTC	CASSDAWGGGKNNEQFF
TRBD2	NA	TRBV5-1	TRBJ2-5	TGCGCCAGCAGCCAGCGGGGGTCGCGAGAGACCCAGTACTTC	CASSQRGSRETQYF
NA	NA	TRBV19	TRBJ1-5	TGTGCCAGTGCGGACAGAAATCAGCCCCAGCATTTT	CASADRNQPQHF
NA	NA	TRBV27	TRBJ1-5	TGTGCCAGCAGTTTAGGGCAGGGCATTAGTCAGCCCCAGCATTTT	CASSLGQGISQPQHF
NA	NA	TRBV11-2	TRBJ1-4	TGTGCCAGCAGCTCCACGACCCAGGGCAGCGCCTACCTAGAAAAACTGTTTTTT	CASSSTTQGSAYLEKLFF
NA	NA	TRBV7-9	TRBJ1-2	TGTGCCAGCAGCTTCGATGGCGGCGGTGGCTACACCTTC	CASSFDGGGGYTF
NA	NA	TRBV28	TRBJ2-7	TGTGCCGGCCGAAGCCCAGGCGCGGGATTTCAGTACTTC	CAGRSPGAGFQYF
TRBD1	once	TRBV5-4	TRBJ1-2	TGTGCCAGCAGCCCACCCTCTCCAAGGACAGGGCAAAATGGCTACACCTTC	CASSPPSPRTGQNGYTF
TRBD2	NA	TRBV10-1	TRBJ2-5	TGCGCCAGCACCGAACGGTCTGAAGCGGGAGGGCCCAAAGAGACCCAGTACTTC	CASTERSEAGGPKETQYF
NA	NA	TRBV2	TRBJ2-7	TGTGCCAGCAGTCCTAGACAGCTCTCCTACGAGCAGTACTTC	CASSPRQLSYEQYF
NA	once	TRBV15	TRBJ2-5	TGTGCCACCAGCAGAGATATGGTGGACCAGGGGACCCAGTACTTC	CATSRDMVDQGTQYF
NA	NA	TRBV19	TRBJ1-3	TGTGCCAGTAGCTTCAGGGACTCTGGAAACACCATATATTTT	CASSFRDSGNTIYF
NA	NA	TRBV12-5	TRBJ1-3	TGTGCTAGTGGTTTAATGGGCAACACCATATATTTT	CASGLMGNTIYF
NA	NA	TRBV2	TRBJ2-4	TGTGCCAGCAGGGGGGCGGCCAGGGGCTACCTGTCGGAAGCCAAAAACATTCAGTACTTC	CASRGAARGYLSEAKNIQYF
TRBD1	once	TRBV19	TRBJ2-2	TGTGCCAGTAGTATCCGGGACAGGGGTGACGGGGAGCTGTTTTTT	CASSIRDRGDGELFF
NA	NA	TRBV30	TRBJ2-7	TGTGCCTGGAGTGTTACCGGGGGGCATGCGCAGTACTTC	CAWSVTGGHAQYF
NA	NA	TRBV28	TRBJ1-5	TGTGCCAGCAGTTCGGGGGGGGGAAGGGGCAATCAGCCCCAGCATTTT	CASSSGGGRGNQPQHF
NA	few	TRBV5-4	TRBJ1-3	TGTGCCAGCAGCCTGGACAGCTCTGGAAACACCATATATTTT	CASSLDSSGNTIYF
TRBD1	NA	TRBV5-1	TRBJ2-5	TGCGCCAGCAGCGGGGACAGAAAAGAGACCCAGTACTTC	CASSGDRKETQYF
TRBD1	NA	TRBV30	TRBJ2-7	TGTGCCTGGGGCAAGGGGTGGGGGACAGGGAAGGACGAGCAGTACTTC	CAWGKGWGTGKDEQYF
TRBD1	few	TRBV7-8	TRBJ2-5	TGTGCCAGCAGCTTGTCTGGACAGGGGAAAGAGACCCAGTACTTC	CASSLSGQGKETQYF
TRBD2	NA	TRBV12-5	TRBJ2-1	TGTGCTAGTGGTTTGAGCGGGGTAACTGAGCAGTTCTTC	CASGLSGVTEQFF
NA	NA	TRBV5-6	TRBJ1-2	TGTGCCAGCAGCCCCCCGACGGGGAGCTATGGCTACACCTTC	CASSPPTGSYGYTF
NA	NA	TRBV4-1	TRBJ1-2	TGCGCCAGCAGCCAAGATCGGGGGGTCTATGGCTACACCTTC	CASSQDRGVYGYTF
TRBD2	NA	TRBV18	TRBJ2-2	TGTGCCAGCTCGAGTCGACCAGCGGGAGCTTCCCCCGGGGAGCTGTTTTTT	CASSSRPAGASPGELFF
TRBD1	NA	TRBV4-1	TRBJ2-7	TGCGCCAGCAGCCTTCTCCTGCAACAGGGGCACGAGCAGTACTTC	CASSLLLQQGHEQYF
TRBD1	NA	TRBV5-1	TRBJ2-5	TGCGCCAGCAGCTTGGGAGAACAGGGGGAGACCCAGTACTTC	CASSLGEQGETQYF